These T cell receptor beta chains were read from a single sample in a study of T cell repertoires in aging, cancer and after chemotherapy. One entry per CDR3 protein results from TCRdb running MiXCR on the multiplex PCR reads. The sample holds some 840 distinct CDR3 sequences; under 25% are singletons and the top ten take roughly 39%. Sequenced input: blood. These receptors were collected from a human donor with a blood cancer. Each CDR3 is given with its conserved first and last residue. Each record gives: V gene, J gene, CDR3 protein.

V gene: TRBV20-1
J gene: TRBJ2-3
CDR3 protein: CSARGGLAGRDTQYF

V gene: TRBV12-3/TRBV12-4
J gene: TRBJ2-1
CDR3 protein: CASSPGREQFF

V gene: TRBV6-1
J gene: TRBJ2-3
CDR3 protein: CASSAGTSTDTQYF

V gene: TRBV11-2
J gene: TRBJ2-3
CDR3 protein: CASSTHELGPDTQYF

V gene: TRBV12-3/TRBV12-4
J gene: TRBJ1-5
CDR3 protein: CASSADPEGYQPQHF

V gene: TRBV7-2
J gene: TRBJ2-1
CDR3 protein: CASSGGRGYEQFF

V gene: TRBV20-1
J gene: TRBJ2-1
CDR3 protein: CSARGQGLDNEQFF

V gene: TRBV20-1
J gene: TRBJ2-3
CDR3 protein: CSASNRAGGTTSTDTQYF

V gene: TRBV12-3/TRBV12-4
J gene: TRBJ2-5
CDR3 protein: CATGEDRGLGETQYF

V gene: TRBV6-1
J gene: TRBJ2-3
CDR3 protein: CASSWGLAGGLDTQYF

V gene: TRBV27
J gene: TRBJ1-2
CDR3 protein: CASSGEGTGRYGYTF

V gene: TRBV7-2
J gene: TRBJ2-7
CDR3 protein: CASSLDGTYEQYF

V gene: TRBV5-6
J gene: TRBJ1-5
CDR3 protein: CASSLLGGQYSNQPQHF

V gene: TRBV7-3
J gene: TRBJ2-2
CDR3 protein: CASSLRRLGTGELFF

V gene: TRBV24-1
J gene: TRBJ2-1
CDR3 protein: CATSDPLGPTTYNEQFF

V gene: TRBV4-1
J gene: TRBJ2-1
CDR3 protein: CASSQELGGSSYEQFF

V gene: TRBV27
J gene: TRBJ2-7
CDR3 protein: CASRGSGEQYF

V gene: TRBV12-3/TRBV12-4
J gene: TRBJ2-1
CDR3 protein: CASSLGREQFF

V gene: TRBV20-1
J gene: TRBJ2-7
CDR3 protein: CSGSSGPSYEQYF

V gene: TRBV19
J gene: TRBJ1-2
CDR3 protein: CASTDRDRVPSTISGTF

V gene: TRBV19
J gene: TRBJ2-7
CDR3 protein: CASTRGTSGRAHEQYF

V gene: TRBV20-1
J gene: TRBJ2-5
CDR3 protein: CSATPGTGTRETQYF

V gene: TRBV6-6
J gene: TRBJ2-2
CDR3 protein: CASSYQAGDANTGELFF

V gene: TRBV29-1
J gene: TRBJ2-1
CDR3 protein: CSVVGWAGPWGEQFF

V gene: TRBV7-6
J gene: TRBJ2-7
CDR3 protein: CASSPDGTVTYEQYF

V gene: TRBV12-3/TRBV12-4
J gene: TRBJ1-1
CDR3 protein: CASSFGVGAEAFF

V gene: TRBV27
J gene: TRBJ2-2
CDR3 protein: CASSFRDRGATGELFF

V gene: TRBV20-1
J gene: TRBJ2-1
CDR3 protein: CSAREPSHLSEQFF

V gene: TRBV7-2
J gene: TRBJ2-1
CDR3 protein: CASSPKTSGTWFSYNEQFF

V gene: TRBV7-6
J gene: TRBJ2-7
CDR3 protein: CASSLRLEGYEQYF

V gene: TRBV30
J gene: TRBJ2-2
CDR3 protein: CAWSEKSGATGELFF

V gene: TRBV29-1
J gene: TRBJ2-7
CDR3 protein: CSVERDKGEGEQYF

V gene: TRBV23-1
J gene: TRBJ1-1
CDR3 protein: CASSPIQGYEQQSNTEAFF

V gene: TRBV20-1
J gene: TRBJ2-3
CDR3 protein: CSARVPGLAGGTTSTDTQYF